The subject of this entry is one TCR beta chain. There is no known antigen for this receptor. Per-base quality was not reported, and no clone a single base away is much larger than it. Whole blood was collected in K2EDTA tubes by collaborating institutions according to the institutions' own protocols. For TCRbeta analysis, collaborator samples were shipped as frozen whole blood, as isolated PBMCs, or as DNA extracted from either sample type. This entry comes from a study of blood T cell repertoires in COVID-19 (dated by TCRdb to 2018 to 2020). A note on the overall study: The collaborator samples originated in the United States, Italy and Spain and spanned the acute and convalescent phases of COVID-19. The material from the prospective study consisted of cDNA or gDNA derived from T cells, B-cell-depleted T cells, or PBMCs. Subjects who had been exposed to COVID-19, were actively infected with it, or had recovered from it provided the deeply sampled blood TCRbeta repertoires that made up the dataset. A freely available public database, intended as a resource for researchers studying the immune response to SARS-CoV-2, is where the repertoires were released. Samples came from the ongoing ImmuneRACE study (first 160 participants) plus 1,254 subjects from 6 global collaborators. The sample metadata nearly always contained a de-identified subject ID, COVID-19 status, age in years and sex. HLA class I and class II types, where available, came from metadata supplied by the sample provider rather than from assay-based typing.

TCRbeta CDR3 regions were amplified from genomic DNA using the immunoSEQ Assay, a bias-controlled multiplex PCR. The authors processed their data as follows. The number of nucleated cells in each sample was estimated from the amplification of reference gene primers within the assay. To quantify the absolute abundance of each unique TCRbeta CDR3 rearrangement, sequence reads were collapsed and filtered. For each sample, productive Simpson clonality was calculated by taking the square root of Simpson's diversity index across productive rearrangements. The clones in this table, taken by TCRdb from immuneACCESS, are in-frame only. Not every clone is retained; where verified, under half of the shortfall comes from an unresolved V gene, and the cause of the rest is unknown. V and J calls and clone size come straight from that table; D and trimming were deduced from the DNA. This sample has tens of thousands of clones in its table, and more than 75% of those were observed once. Together, the top ten hold around 10% of the sample.

General findings and caveats noted by the study authors: The amount of clinical and demographic metadata varied by source and participant and was provided uncurated.

The sequence derives from a man older than 75 with active COVID-19. The sample consisted of peripheral blood.

The bases are TGCGCCAGCAGCCAAGATGCTCAGGGGGCCTATGGCTACACCTTC. Its translation reads: CASSQDAQGAYGYTF. The receptor chain draws on TRBV4-1 and TRBJ1-2; 8 of the junction bases match TRBD1. Here V drops 0 bases and J drops 4 bases, and the junction holds 4 bases not matched to any gene. Sequences MGHRA (CDR1) and YSYEKL (CDR2) are obtained from the germline V gene. The CDR3 goes from the cysteine to the phenylalanine over 15 residues. Here the CDR3 DNA is all that survives: 45 bases in frame from base 1.